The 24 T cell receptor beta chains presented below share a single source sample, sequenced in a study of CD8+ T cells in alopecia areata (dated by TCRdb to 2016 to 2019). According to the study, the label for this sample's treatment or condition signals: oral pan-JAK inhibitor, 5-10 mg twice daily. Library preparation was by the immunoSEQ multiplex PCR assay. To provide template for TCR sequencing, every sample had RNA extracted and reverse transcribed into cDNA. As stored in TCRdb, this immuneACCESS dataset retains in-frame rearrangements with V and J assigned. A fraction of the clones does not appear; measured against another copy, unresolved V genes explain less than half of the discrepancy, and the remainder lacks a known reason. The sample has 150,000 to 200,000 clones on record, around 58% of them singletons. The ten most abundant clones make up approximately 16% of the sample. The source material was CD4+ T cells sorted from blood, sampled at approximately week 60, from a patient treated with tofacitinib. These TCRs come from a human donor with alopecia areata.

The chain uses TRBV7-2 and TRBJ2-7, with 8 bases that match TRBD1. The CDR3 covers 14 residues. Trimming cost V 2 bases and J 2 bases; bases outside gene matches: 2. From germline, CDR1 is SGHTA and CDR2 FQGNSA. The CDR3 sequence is CASSLRGQAYEQYF. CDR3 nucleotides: TGTGCCAGCAGCTTAAGGGGACAGGCCTACGAGCAGTACTTC.

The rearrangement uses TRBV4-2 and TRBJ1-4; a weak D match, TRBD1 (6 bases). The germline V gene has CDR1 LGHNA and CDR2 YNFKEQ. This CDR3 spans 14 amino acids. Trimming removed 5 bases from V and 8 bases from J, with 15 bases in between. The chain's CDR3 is CASSAQGLQEKLFF. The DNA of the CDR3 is TGTGCCAGCAGCGCACAGGGTTTGCAGGAAAAACTGTTTTTT.

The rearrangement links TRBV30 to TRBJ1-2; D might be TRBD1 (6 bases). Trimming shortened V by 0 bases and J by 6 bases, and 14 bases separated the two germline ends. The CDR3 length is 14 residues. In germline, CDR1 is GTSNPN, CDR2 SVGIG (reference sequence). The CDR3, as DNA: TGTGCCTGGAGTGTAGCGTTGGGACACAATGGCTACACCTTC. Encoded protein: CAWSVALGHNGYTF.

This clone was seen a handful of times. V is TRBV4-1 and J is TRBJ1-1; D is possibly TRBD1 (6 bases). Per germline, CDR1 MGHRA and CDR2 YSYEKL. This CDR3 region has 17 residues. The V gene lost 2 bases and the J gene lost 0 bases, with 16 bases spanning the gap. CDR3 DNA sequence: TGCGCCAGCAGCCAACTTAGACCGGGGGGCCTGAACACTGAAGCTTTCTTT. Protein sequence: CASSQLRPGGLNTEAFF.

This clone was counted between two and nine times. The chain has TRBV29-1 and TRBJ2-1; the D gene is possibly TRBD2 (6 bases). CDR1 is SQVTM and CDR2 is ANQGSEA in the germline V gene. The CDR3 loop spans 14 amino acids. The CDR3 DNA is TGCAGTGGGACTTCAGGGAGCTCCTACAATGAGCAGTTCTTC. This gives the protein CSGTSGSSYNEQFF.

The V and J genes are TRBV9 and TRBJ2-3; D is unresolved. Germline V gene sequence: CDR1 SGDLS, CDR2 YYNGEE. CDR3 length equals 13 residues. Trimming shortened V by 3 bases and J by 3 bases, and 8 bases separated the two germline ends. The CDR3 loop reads CASSGSRTDTQYF. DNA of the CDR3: TGTGCCAGCAGCGGATCTAGGACAGATACGCAGTATTTT.

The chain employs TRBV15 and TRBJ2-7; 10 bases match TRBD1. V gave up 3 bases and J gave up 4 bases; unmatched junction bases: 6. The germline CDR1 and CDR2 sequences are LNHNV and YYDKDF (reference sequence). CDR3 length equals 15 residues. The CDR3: CATSSGGQGLYEQYF. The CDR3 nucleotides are TGTGCCACCAGCAGTGGGGGACAGGGGTTATACGAGCAGTACTTC.

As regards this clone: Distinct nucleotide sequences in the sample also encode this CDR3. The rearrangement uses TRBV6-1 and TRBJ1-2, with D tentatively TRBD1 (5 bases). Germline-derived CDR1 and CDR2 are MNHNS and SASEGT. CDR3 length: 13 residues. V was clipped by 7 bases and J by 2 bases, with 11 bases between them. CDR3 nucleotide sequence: TGTGCCAGCACCCCGACAGTAAACTATGGCTACACCTTC. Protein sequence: CASTPTVNYGYTF.

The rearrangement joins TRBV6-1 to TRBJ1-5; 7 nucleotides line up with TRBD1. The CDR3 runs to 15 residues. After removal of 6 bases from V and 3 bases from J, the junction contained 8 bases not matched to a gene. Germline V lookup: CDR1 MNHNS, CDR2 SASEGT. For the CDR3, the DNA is TGTGCCAGCAGGTATCTGACAGGGTACAATCAGCCCCAGCATTTT. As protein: CASRYLTGYNQPQHF.

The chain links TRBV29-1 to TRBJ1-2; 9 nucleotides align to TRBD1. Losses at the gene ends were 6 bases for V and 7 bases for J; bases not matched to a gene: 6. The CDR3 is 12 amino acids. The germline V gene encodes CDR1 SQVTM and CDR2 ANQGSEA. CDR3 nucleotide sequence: TGCAGCGTGTTAACAGGGGGCGGTGGCTACACCTTC. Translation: CSVLTGGGGYTF.

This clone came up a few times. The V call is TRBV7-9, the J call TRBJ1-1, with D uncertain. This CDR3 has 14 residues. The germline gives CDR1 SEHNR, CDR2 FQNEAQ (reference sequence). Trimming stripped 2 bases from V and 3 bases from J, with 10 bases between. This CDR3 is CASSLSTGYTEAFF. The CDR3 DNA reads TGTGCCAGCAGCTTATCAACGGGGTACACTGAAGCTTTCTTT.

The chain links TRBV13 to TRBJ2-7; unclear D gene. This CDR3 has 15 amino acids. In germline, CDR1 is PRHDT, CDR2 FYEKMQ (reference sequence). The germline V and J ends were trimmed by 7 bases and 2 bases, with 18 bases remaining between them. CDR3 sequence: CASKYGATGPYEQYF. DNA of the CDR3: TGTGCCAGCAAATACGGTGCAACTGGTCCCTACGAGCAGTACTTC.

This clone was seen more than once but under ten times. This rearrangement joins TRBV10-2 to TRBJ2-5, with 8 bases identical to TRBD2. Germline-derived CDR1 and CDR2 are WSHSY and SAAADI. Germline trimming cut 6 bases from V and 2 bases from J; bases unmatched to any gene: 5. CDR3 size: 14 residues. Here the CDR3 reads CASRLAGLQETQYF. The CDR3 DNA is TGCGCCAGCAGGTTAGCGGGGCTGCAAGAGACCCAGTACTTC.

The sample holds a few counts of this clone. The CDR3 DNA follows: TGTGCCAGCAGACCGACAGACTGGGATTCACCCCTCCACTTT. Translating gives CASRPTDWDSPLHF. The gene calls are TRBV14 and TRBJ1-6; possibly TRBD1 for D (5 bases). Germline V gene data show CDR1 as SGHDN and CDR2 as FVKESK. The CDR3 contains 14 residues. Trimming removed 6 bases from V and 8 bases from J, with 14 bases in between.

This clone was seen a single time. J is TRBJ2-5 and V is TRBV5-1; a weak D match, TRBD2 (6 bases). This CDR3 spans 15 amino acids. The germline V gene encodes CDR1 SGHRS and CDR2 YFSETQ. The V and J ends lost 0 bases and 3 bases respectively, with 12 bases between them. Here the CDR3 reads CASSLGWRGEETQYF. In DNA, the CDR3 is TGCGCCAGCAGCTTGGGATGGCGCGGGGAAGAGACCCAGTACTTC.

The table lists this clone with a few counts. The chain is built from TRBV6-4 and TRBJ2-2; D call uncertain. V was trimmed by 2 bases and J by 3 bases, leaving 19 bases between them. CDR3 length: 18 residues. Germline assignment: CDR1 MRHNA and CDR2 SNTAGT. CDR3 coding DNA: TGTGCCAGCAGTGACGGTCGGGTGAAAGAAAAATACACCGGGGAGCTGTTTTTT. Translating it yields CASSDGRVKEKYTGELFF.

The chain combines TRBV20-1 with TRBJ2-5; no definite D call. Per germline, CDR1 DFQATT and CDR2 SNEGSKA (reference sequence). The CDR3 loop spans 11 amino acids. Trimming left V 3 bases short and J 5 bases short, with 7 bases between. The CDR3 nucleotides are TGCAGTGCTAGTAGTGAGGAGACCCAGTACTTC. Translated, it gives CSASSEETQYF.

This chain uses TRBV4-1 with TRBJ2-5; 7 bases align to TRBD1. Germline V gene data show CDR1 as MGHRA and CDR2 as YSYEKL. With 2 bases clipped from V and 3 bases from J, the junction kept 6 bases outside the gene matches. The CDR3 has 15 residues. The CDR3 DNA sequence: TGCGCCAGCAGCCAACTAGGGACAGTTAAAGAGACCCAGTACTTC. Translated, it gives CASSQLGTVKETQYF.

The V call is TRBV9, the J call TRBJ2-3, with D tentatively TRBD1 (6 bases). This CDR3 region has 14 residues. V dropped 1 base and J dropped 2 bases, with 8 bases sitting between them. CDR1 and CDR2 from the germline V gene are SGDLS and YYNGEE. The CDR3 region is CASSVTGYTDTQYF. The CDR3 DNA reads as TGTGCCAGCAGCGTAACAGGGTACACAGATACGCAGTATTTT. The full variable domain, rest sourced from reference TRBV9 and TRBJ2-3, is DSGVTQTPKHLITATGQRVTLRCSPRSGDLSVYWYQQSLDQGLQFLIQYYNGEERAKGNILERFSAQQFPDLHSELNLSSLELGDSALYFCASSVTGYTDTQYFGPGTRLTVL.

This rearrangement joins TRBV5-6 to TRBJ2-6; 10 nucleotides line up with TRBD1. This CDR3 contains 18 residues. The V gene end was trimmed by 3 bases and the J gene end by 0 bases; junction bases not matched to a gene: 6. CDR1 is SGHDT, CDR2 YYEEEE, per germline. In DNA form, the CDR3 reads TGTGCCAGCAGCTGGAGGACAGGGGGATTCTCTGGGGCCAACGTCCTGACTTTC. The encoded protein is CASSWRTGGFSGANVLTF.

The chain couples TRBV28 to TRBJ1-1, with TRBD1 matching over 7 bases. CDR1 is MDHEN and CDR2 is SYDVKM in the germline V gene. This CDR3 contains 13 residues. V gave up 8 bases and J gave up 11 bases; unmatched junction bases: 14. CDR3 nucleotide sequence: TGTGCCAGCCGCGGGACAGCGCCGTCTTTGGCTTTCTTT. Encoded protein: CASRGTAPSLAFF.

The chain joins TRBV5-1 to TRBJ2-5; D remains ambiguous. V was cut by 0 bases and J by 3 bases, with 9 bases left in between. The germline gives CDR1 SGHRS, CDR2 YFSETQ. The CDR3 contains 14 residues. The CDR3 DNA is TGCGCCAGCAGCTTGGGGCCCGGAAAAGAGACCCAGTACTTC. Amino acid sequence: CASSLGPGKETQYF.

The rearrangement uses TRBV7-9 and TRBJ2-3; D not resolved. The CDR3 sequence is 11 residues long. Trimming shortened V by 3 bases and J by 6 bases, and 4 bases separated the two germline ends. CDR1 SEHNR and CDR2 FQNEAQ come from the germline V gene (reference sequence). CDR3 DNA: TGTGCCAGCAGCTTCGTGGATACGCAGTATTTT. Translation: CASSFVDTQYF.

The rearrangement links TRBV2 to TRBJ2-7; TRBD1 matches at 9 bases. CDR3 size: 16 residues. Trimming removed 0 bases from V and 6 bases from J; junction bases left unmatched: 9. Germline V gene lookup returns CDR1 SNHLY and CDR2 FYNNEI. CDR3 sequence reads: CASSEALGQGPSEQYF. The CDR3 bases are TGTGCCAGCAGTGAAGCCTTGGGACAGGGCCCTAGCGAGCAGTACTTC.